Below are 25 T cell receptor beta chains sequenced from a single sample in a study of T cell repertoires in cytomegalovirus infection. TCRdb fed the reads into MiXCR, producing one record per CDR3 protein. Of more than 250,000 distinct CDR3 sequences in the sample, roughly an eighth are singletons; the top ten hold about 10%. Material: PBMCs. The receptors were sampled from a human donor in good health (CMV status not recorded). Some clones in this sample may be carry-over from other donors' samples.

This clonotype has a count of ten or more. The chain carries TRBV11-2 and TRBJ2-3; D might be TRBD2 (6 bases). Germline assignment: CDR1 SGHAT and CDR2 FQNNGV. V lost 5 bases, J lost 3 bases, and 15 bases lay in between. The CDR3 length is 15 residues. The CDR3 protein is CASSPNAGRTDTQYF. CDR3 coding DNA: TGTGCCAGCAGCCCGAACGCGGGGCGGACAGATACGCAGTATTTT.

This clonotype showed up many times. The chain joins TRBV5-4 to TRBJ2-5, with D uncertain. V lost 2 bases, J lost 7 bases, and 9 bases lay in between. CDR3 size: 12 residues. The germline gives CDR1 SGHNT, CDR2 YYREEE (reference sequence). CDR3 nucleotide sequence: TGTGCCAGCAGCTTTGATGACGGGACCCAGTACTTC. It specifies CASSFDDGTQYF.

This sequence joins TRBV20-1 and TRBJ2-5; D remains ambiguous. The germline CDR1 and CDR2 sequences are DFQATT and SNEGSKA (reference sequence). This CDR3 is 14 amino acids long. V gave up 3 bases and J gave up 4 bases, with 15 bases separating them. The DNA of the CDR3 is TGCAGTGCTAGTGGAAGGAGAGCTTTAGAGACCCAGTACTTC. This translates into CSASGRRALETQYF.

This clonotype has more than one count but fewer than ten. The CDR3 DNA is TGTGCCAGCAGCTCTAGCGGGGGGGTTCACAATGAGCAGTTCTTC. Its protein is CASSSSGGVHNEQFF. This rearrangement joins TRBV3-1 to TRBJ2-1, with TRBD2 matching 12 bases. J was trimmed by 5 bases and V by 5 bases; bases with no gene match: 4. Germline CDR1 is LGHDT and CDR2 is YNNKEL (reference sequence). CDR3 length: 15 amino acids.

This chain links TRBV5-5 with TRBJ1-1; a weak D match, TRBD1 (5 bases). The CDR3 totals 16 residues. The ends were cut back, 1 base at V and 0 bases at J, with 13 bases in the middle. Germline loops: CDR1 SGHKS, CDR2 YYEKEE (reference sequence). CDR3 in DNA: TGTGCCAGCAGCTTGCGAGGGGCGATCATGAACACTGAAGCTTTCTTT. Its translation is CASSLRGAIMNTEAFF.

This clonotype showed up many times. This chain's CDR3 is CASSATGVTEAFF. The CDR3 DNA reads TGTGCCAGCAGTGCTACAGGGGTCACTGAAGCTTTCTTT. The chain combines TRBV6-1 with TRBJ1-1; 7 bases are a match to TRBD1. CDR1 is MNHNS and CDR2 is SASEGT in the germline V gene. After removal of 4 bases from V and 4 bases from J, the junction contained 3 bases not matched to a gene. The CDR3 extends over 13 amino acids.

In its sample, this clonotype was seen many times. The V and J genes are TRBV25-1 and TRBJ1-3; D may be TRBD1 (5 bases). CDR3 length equals 13 residues. V gave up 7 bases and J gave up 4 bases, with 11 bases separating them. Germline loops: CDR1 MGHDK, CDR2 SYGVNS. The CDR3 coding sequence is TGTGCCAGCAACGGGGCAACGGGAAACACCATATATTTT. The encoded protein is CASNGATGNTIYF.

This clonotype was observed a handful of times. This chain uses TRBV20-1 with TRBJ2-1, with TRBD2 matching 15 bases. Losses at the gene ends were 0 bases for V and 8 bases for J; bases not matched to a gene: 11. From germline, CDR1 is DFQATT and CDR2 SNEGSKA (reference sequence). The CDR3 totals 18 residues. DNA of the CDR3: TGCAGTGCTAGAGATCTTGGGGGACTAGCGGGAGGAAGCTATGAGCAGTTCTTC. This encodes CSARDLGGLAGGSYEQFF.

The V and J genes are TRBV24-1 and TRBJ2-3; 12 bases are a match to TRBD2. Germline V CDR1 and CDR2: KGHDR, SFDVKD. The V segment lost 3 bases and the J segment 4 bases; nucleotides outside the gene matches: 4. This CDR3 comprises 16 residues. The chain's CDR3 is CATSDPSGGDADTQYF. The CDR3 nucleotides are TGTGCCACCAGTGATCCTAGCGGGGGGGATGCAGATACGCAGTATTTT.

CDR3 residues: CASRERTEAAATEAFF. The CDR3 DNA reads as TGTGCCAGCAGGGAGAGGACAGAGGCCGCGGCCACTGAAGCTTTCTTT. V usage is TRBV28 and J usage is TRBJ1-1; D is possibly TRBD1 (6 bases). This CDR3 region has 16 residues. V was cut by 6 bases and J by 4 bases, with 21 bases left in between. The germline gives CDR1 MDHEN, CDR2 SYDVKM.

The chain is built from TRBV29-1 and TRBJ2-1; D possibly corresponds to TRBD1 (6 bases). Looked up from germline, CDR1 is SQVTM and CDR2 is ANQGSEA. Trimming left V 6 bases short and J 8 bases short, with 17 bases between. The CDR3 totals 13 residues. This CDR3 is CSVTRGKGDEQFF. CDR3 coding DNA: TGCAGCGTGACCAGGGGTAAGGGCGATGAGCAGTTCTTC.

In this sample, this clonotype turned up many times. In nucleotides, the CDR3 is TGTGCCAGCAGCTTAGCGCCCGACGGTGGCTACACCTTC. Protein product: CASSLAPDGGYTF. V gene TRBV7-2 combines with J gene TRBJ1-2; D is unresolved. The CDR3 runs 13 residues. CDR1 SGHTA and CDR2 FQGNSA come from the germline V gene. V lost 0 bases, J lost 7 bases, and 9 bases lay in between.

This clonotype showed up many times. V and J are TRBV7-9 and TRBJ1-6, with 9 bases that match TRBD1. V trimming: 1 base; J trimming: 6 bases; junction bases outside the gene matches: 13. The CDR3 has 19 amino acids. CDR1 is SEHNR, CDR2 FQNEAQ, per germline (reference sequence). The CDR3 sequence: CASSLGPGTGRTGNSPLHF. Written as DNA, the CDR3 is TGTGCCAGCAGCTTAGGTCCGGGGACAGGGAGGACTGGTAATTCACCCCTCCACTTT.

This chain connects TRBV7-2 to TRBJ2-5, with D uncertain. V was pared by 0 bases and J by 5 bases, with 4 bases between. Germline V lookup: CDR1 SGHTA, CDR2 FQGNSA. The CDR3 loop spans 12 amino acids. CDR3 nucleotide sequence: TGTGCCAGCAGCTTAGCAGCCGAGACCCAGTACTTC. Translation: CASSLAAETQYF.

J is TRBJ2-7 and V is TRBV29-1; tentative D call: TRBD1 (6 bases). Per the germline V gene, CDR1 is SQVTM and CDR2 is ANQGSEA. V lost 7 bases, J lost 2 bases, and 15 bases lay in between. This CDR3 comprises 13 residues. CDR3 amino acids: CSAQQGSTYEQYF. The CDR3 coding sequence is TGCAGCGCCCAACAGGGATCTACCTACGAGCAGTACTTC.

This clonotype was counted at least ten times. The J gene is TRBJ2-1, the V gene TRBV20-1, with 7 bases fitting TRBD2. After removal of 1 base from V and 2 bases from J, the junction contained 2 bases not matched to a gene. This CDR3 contains 14 residues. Germline values: CDR1 DFQATT, CDR2 SNEGSKA (reference sequence). The CDR3 reads CSARASGTYNEQFF. The DNA for the CDR3 is TGCAGTGCTAGAGCTAGCGGAACCTACAATGAGCAGTTCTTC.

This clonotype was found many times. The V gene is TRBV20-1, the J gene TRBJ2-7, with D possibly being TRBD1 or TRBD2 (5 bases each). Trimming stripped 0 bases from V and 4 bases from J, with 16 bases between. The CDR3 contains 15 residues. Germline CDR1 and CDR2: DFQATT and SNEGSKA (reference sequence). CDR3 amino acids: CSARDLRGSRYEQYF. The DNA for the CDR3 is TGCAGTGCTAGAGATCTCCGGGGCAGTCGTTACGAGCAGTACTTC.

The V call is TRBV6-5, the J call TRBJ2-3, with D possibly called TRBD1 or TRBD2 (6 bases each). This CDR3 has 15 residues. V was cut by 10 bases and J by 3 bases, with 20 bases left in between. Germline V CDR1 and CDR2: MNHEY, SVGAGI. CDR3 bases: TGTGCCACCTTGAAATGGGGGGCCGAGACAGATACGCAGTATTTT. Translating gives CATLKWGAETDTQYF.

This clonotype was seen ten or more times. V gene TRBV29-1 combines with J gene TRBJ2-1; unclear D gene. There are 10 residues in the CDR3. Germline lookup yields CDR1 SQVTM and CDR2 ANQGSEA. Trimming took off 7 bases at V and 7 bases at J, with 8 bases between the two ends. CDR3 in DNA: TGCAGCGGGGTTTTAAATGAGCAGTTCTTC. Encoded protein: CSGVLNEQFF.

In this sample, this clonotype turned up a few times. The rearrangement links TRBV28 to TRBJ2-7; TRBD1 aligns across 8 bases. Germline loops: CDR1 MDHEN, CDR2 SYDVKM. The V gene end was trimmed by 5 bases and the J gene end by 2 bases; junction bases not matched to a gene: 8. The CDR3 is made up of 15 amino acids. The chain's CDR3 is CASSTRTGKAYEQYF. For the CDR3, the DNA is TGTGCCAGCAGTACCCGGACAGGGAAGGCCTACGAGCAGTACTTC.

In this sample, this clonotype turned up many times. The V gene is TRBV20-1, the J gene TRBJ2-7; D is unresolved. Trimming took off 0 bases at V and 3 bases at J, with 15 bases between the two ends. The length of the CDR3 is 15 residues. Germline-derived CDR1 and CDR2 are DFQATT and SNEGSKA (reference sequence). CDR3 loop: CSARDSDGWIYEQYF. The CDR3 DNA reads as TGCAGTGCTAGAGATTCTGACGGTTGGATCTACGAGCAGTACTTC.

This clonotype was recorded at least ten times. The chain links TRBV6-6 to TRBJ2-5; D is uncertain. With 2 bases removed from V and 5 bases from J, the gap between germline ends came to 12 bases. CDR1 MNHNY and CDR2 SVGAGI come from the germline V gene (reference sequence). This CDR3 spans 14 amino acids. Here the CDR3 DNA reads TGTGCCAGCAGTTACGATTACCTGAGGGAGACCCAGTACTTC. Translating it yields CASSYDYLRETQYF.

This clonotype was detected ten times or more. V gene TRBV7-2 combines with J gene TRBJ1-1, with unresolved D. The V end lost 5 bases, the J end lost 1 base, and 11 bases lay between the germline ends. Looked up from germline, CDR1 is SGHTA and CDR2 is FQGNSA. The CDR3 totals 14 residues. The CDR3 DNA is TGTGCCAGCAGCCCTAGGGAAGAGAACACTGAAGCTTTCTTT. Its translation is CASSPREENTEAFF.

This clonotype was counted ten times or more. The genes are TRBV28 and TRBJ2-5, with TRBD2 identical over 10 bases. This CDR3 is 16 amino acids long. The junction had 5 bases not matched to a gene; V was cut back by 4 bases and J by 0 bases. Germline V CDR1 and CDR2: MDHEN, SYDVKM. The CDR3 protein is CASSWGTSVHQETQYF. CDR3 coding DNA: TGTGCCAGCAGTTGGGGGACTAGCGTACACCAAGAGACCCAGTACTTC. The variable domain in full, completed from reference TRBV28 and TRBJ2-5, reads DVKVTQSSRYLVKRTGEKVFLECVQDMDHENMFWYRQDPGLGLRLIYFSYDVKMKEKGDIPEGYSVSREKKERFSLILESASTNQTSMYLCASSWGTSVHQETQYFGPGTRLLVL.

The chain links TRBV5-4 to TRBJ2-3, with D possibly TRBD1 on 6 matching bases. The V gene's germline CDR1 is SGHNT and CDR2 YYREEE (reference sequence). V gave up 4 bases and J gave up 5 bases, with 11 bases separating them. The CDR3 length is 13 residues. CDR3 in DNA: TGTGCCAGCAGCCGACGGACAGAAGATACGCAGTATTTT. Its translation: CASSRRTEDTQYF.